A selection of T cell receptor beta chains follows, all from one sample in a study of identical twins. TCRdb re-called the 5' RACE reads with MiXCR, one entry per CDR3 protein. The sample yields about 300,000 distinct CDR3 sequences, roughly an eighth seen once. In addition, the sample was reused for a study of yellow fever vaccine responses in identical twins.

The sequenced sample consisted of CD8+ T cells sorted from blood. The receptors stem from a woman aged 18-29 years in good health. Each CDR3 is given with its conserved first and last residue. The D gene is left open where the match is weak. Size is omitted from some rows. Given values are once, few, many or a class for expanded clones.

CDR3nt: TGTGCCAGCAGCCACCCCGGACTAGCGGGAGTTAAAATAGAAAGTCAGGTGGCCTACGAGCAGTACTTC
CDR3aa: CASSHPGLAGVKIESQVAYEQYF
abundance: many
v_gene: TRBV4-2
j_gene: TRBJ2-7
d_gene: TRBD2

CDR3nt: TGCAGCGCCAAAGGTGGGTCCTACAATGAGCAGTTCTTC
CDR3aa: CSAKGGSYNEQFF
abundance: NA
v_gene: TRBV29-1
j_gene: TRBJ2-1
d_gene: NA

CDR3nt: TGTGCCTCAAGGGCCGGGCCACTAAATGAAAAACTGTTTTTT
CDR3aa: CASRAGPLNEKLFF
abundance: NA
v_gene: TRBV10-3
j_gene: TRBJ1-4
d_gene: NA

CDR3nt: TGCAGTGCTAGTGGTCCCACAGGGCACAATGAGCAGTTCTTC
CDR3aa: CSASGPTGHNEQFF
abundance: few
v_gene: TRBV20-1
j_gene: TRBJ2-1
d_gene: NA

CDR3nt: TGTGCCAGCAGTGACTCGATTACAGGGAAAGATACGCAGTATTTT
CDR3aa: CASSDSITGKDTQYF
abundance: few
v_gene: TRBV6-4
j_gene: TRBJ2-3
d_gene: NA

CDR3nt: TGTGCCAGCAGGATCGGACGGAGCTCCTACAATGAGCAGTTCTTC
CDR3aa: CASRIGRSSYNEQFF
abundance: NA
v_gene: TRBV6-5
j_gene: TRBJ2-1
d_gene: NA

CDR3nt: TGTGCCAGCAGCCAAGGGGACAGGGAGGCCGCGGGCTACACCTTC
CDR3aa: CASSQGDREAAGYTF
abundance: few
v_gene: TRBV3-1
j_gene: TRBJ1-2
d_gene: TRBD1

CDR3nt: TGCGCCAGCAGCCAAGAGGGAAACAGGCCCTTGGGGGACCAAGAGACCCAGTACTTC
CDR3aa: CASSQEGNRPLGDQETQYF
abundance: NA
v_gene: TRBV4-1
j_gene: TRBJ2-5
d_gene: NA

CDR3nt: TGCAGTGCCCGCGGGGGGCACAGCGGGGGGGCCGAGACCCAGTACTTC
CDR3aa: CSARGGHSGGAETQYF
abundance: few
v_gene: TRBV20-1
j_gene: TRBJ2-5
d_gene: TRBD2

CDR3nt: TGTGCCAGCAGTGGGACAGATTCCGCTAACTATGGCTACACCTTC
CDR3aa: CASSGTDSANYGYTF
abundance: few
v_gene: TRBV2
j_gene: TRBJ1-2
d_gene: NA

CDR3nt: TGTGCCAGCAGCACGGGAGGACAGTTTGGCTACACCTTC
CDR3aa: CASSTGGQFGYTF
abundance: NA
v_gene: TRBV9
j_gene: TRBJ1-2
d_gene: NA

CDR3nt: TGTGCCAGCAGCTTCCAGAGCTACGAGCAGTACTTC
CDR3aa: CASSFQSYEQYF
abundance: many
v_gene: TRBV7-9
j_gene: TRBJ2-7
d_gene: NA

CDR3nt: TGCAGCTCGGTAGCGGGAGTGACAGATACGCAGTATTTT
CDR3aa: CSSVAGVTDTQYF
abundance: NA
v_gene: TRBV29-1
j_gene: TRBJ2-3
d_gene: TRBD2

CDR3nt: TGTGCCAGCAGTTTATATTCCCCAGATACGCAGTATTTT
CDR3aa: CASSLYSPDTQYF
abundance: few
v_gene: TRBV27
j_gene: TRBJ2-3
d_gene: NA

CDR3nt: TGCAGCGTTCTCACCTTGGGGGAGCAGTACTTC
CDR3aa: CSVLTLGEQYF
abundance: few
v_gene: TRBV29-1
j_gene: TRBJ2-7
d_gene: NA

CDR3nt: TGTGCCAGCAGCTTAGACTGGGGGAATCAGCCCCAGCATTTT
CDR3aa: CASSLDWGNQPQHF
abundance: few
v_gene: TRBV7-9
j_gene: TRBJ1-5
d_gene: NA

CDR3nt: TGCAGTGCCCGGGGACAGGCGGACACTGAAGCTTTCTTT
CDR3aa: CSARGQADTEAFF
abundance: many
v_gene: TRBV20-1
j_gene: TRBJ1-1
d_gene: TRBD1

CDR3nt: TGTGCCAGCAGTGAACCCGGGGGCAGCACTGAAGCTTTCTTT
CDR3aa: CASSEPGGSTEAFF
abundance: few
v_gene: TRBV6-1
j_gene: TRBJ1-1
d_gene: NA

CDR3nt: TGTGCCAGCAGCCAAGAGGTAGCGGGAGTGTCAGAGACCCAGTACTTC
CDR3aa: CASSQEVAGVSETQYF
abundance: NA
v_gene: TRBV4-2
j_gene: TRBJ2-5
d_gene: TRBD2

CDR3nt: TGCAGTGCTAGTACTAGCATAGGGTTAAATGAGCAGTTCTTC
CDR3aa: CSASTSIGLNEQFF
abundance: few
v_gene: TRBV20-1
j_gene: TRBJ2-1
d_gene: NA

CDR3nt: TGTGCCAGCAGTTTCAGCGGACTTAACTATGGCTACACCTTC
CDR3aa: CASSFSGLNYGYTF
abundance: many
v_gene: TRBV27
j_gene: TRBJ1-2
d_gene: NA

CDR3nt: TGCAGCGTTCCCGACCGGGACAGGGCGACCGGTGGCTACACCTTC
CDR3aa: CSVPDRDRATGGYTF
abundance: NA
v_gene: TRBV29-1
j_gene: TRBJ1-2
d_gene: TRBD1

CDR3nt: TGTGCCAGTTCGCGGGGGGACAATGAGCAGTTCTTC
CDR3aa: CASSRGDNEQFF
abundance: many
v_gene: TRBV6-2/TRBV6-3
j_gene: TRBJ2-1
d_gene: TRBD2

CDR3nt: TGTGCCAGCAGTTCAACCGGGAGCTCCTATAATTCACCCCTCCACTTT
CDR3aa: CASSSTGSSYNSPLHF
abundance: few
v_gene: TRBV6-5
j_gene: TRBJ1-6
d_gene: NA

CDR3nt: TGCGCCAGCAGCCAAAAAAGGGAGTTGGGCCCGCGCCCCTACAATGAGCAGTTCTTC
CDR3aa: CASSQKRELGPRPYNEQFF
abundance: NA
v_gene: TRBV4-1
j_gene: TRBJ2-1
d_gene: NA

CDR3nt: TGCAGTGCTAAATTTCCCAAGCGGGAGGGAGAGACCCAGTACTTC
CDR3aa: CSAKFPKREGETQYF
abundance: few
v_gene: TRBV20-1
j_gene: TRBJ2-5
d_gene: TRBD2

CDR3nt: TGTGCCAGCAGCCAAGAAGTCATAGGACTAGCGGGGGGATACAATGAGCAGTTCTTC
CDR3aa: CASSQEVIGLAGGYNEQFF
abundance: NA
v_gene: TRBV4-2
j_gene: TRBJ2-1
d_gene: TRBD2

CDR3nt: TGTGCCAGTAGTAGGAAAACAGGGACCCCCCAGCATTTT
CDR3aa: CASSRKTGTPQHF
abundance: NA
v_gene: TRBV19
j_gene: TRBJ1-5
d_gene: NA

CDR3nt: TGTGCCACCAGCAGAGAATGGGGTGCTAATGAAAAACTGTTTTTT
CDR3aa: CATSREWGANEKLFF
abundance: NA
v_gene: TRBV15
j_gene: TRBJ1-4
d_gene: NA

CDR3nt: TGCAGTGCCATAGACAGGGTTTCGATAGATACGCAGTATTTT
CDR3aa: CSAIDRVSIDTQYF
abundance: few
v_gene: TRBV20-1
j_gene: TRBJ2-3
d_gene: TRBD1

CDR3nt: TGTGCCAGCACCCGAGCGACTGGGCAGCCCCAGCATTTT
CDR3aa: CASTRATGQPQHF
abundance: NA
v_gene: TRBV12-3/TRBV12-4
j_gene: TRBJ1-5
d_gene: NA

CDR3nt: TGCGCCAGCAGCCAAGAAGCGGGGGAGGAGACCCAGTACTTC
CDR3aa: CASSQEAGEETQYF
abundance: many
v_gene: TRBV4-1
j_gene: TRBJ2-5
d_gene: TRBD2

CDR3nt: TGTGCCAGCAGTCTAGCTGCAGCAAACTTACAAGAGACCCAGTACTTC
CDR3aa: CASSLAAANLQETQYF
abundance: NA
v_gene: TRBV28
j_gene: TRBJ2-5
d_gene: NA

CDR3nt: TGTGCCAGCAGCCAAGAAGAGGGCGAAACGAACACTGAAGCTTTCTTT
CDR3aa: CASSQEEGETNTEAFF
abundance: few
v_gene: TRBV3-1
j_gene: TRBJ1-1
d_gene: NA

CDR3nt: TGCAGTGCTAGCTTCCGGGACACAACTTATTACTACGAGCAGTACTTC
CDR3aa: CSASFRDTTYYYEQYF
abundance: NA
v_gene: TRBV20-1
j_gene: TRBJ2-7
d_gene: NA

CDR3nt: TGTGCCAGCAGCCAAATCAAGGAGGGGGACAATAGCAATCAGCCCCAGCATTTT
CDR3aa: CASSQIKEGDNSNQPQHF
abundance: many
v_gene: TRBV4-2
j_gene: TRBJ1-5
d_gene: NA

CDR3nt: TGTGCCAGCAGTTATTGGGCTAGCGGGAGCACAGATACGCAGTATTTT
CDR3aa: CASSYWASGSTDTQYF
abundance: few
v_gene: TRBV6-5
j_gene: TRBJ2-3
d_gene: TRBD2

CDR3nt: TGCGCCAGCAGCTTGAGGGCTGGGGGGGTCAACACTGAAGCTTTCTTT
CDR3aa: CASSLRAGGVNTEAFF
abundance: few
v_gene: TRBV5-1
j_gene: TRBJ1-1
d_gene: NA

CDR3nt: TGCAGCGTTGAAGGGACAGGATCCTACAATGAGCAGTTCTTC
CDR3aa: CSVEGTGSYNEQFF
abundance: few
v_gene: TRBV29-1
j_gene: TRBJ2-1
d_gene: TRBD1

CDR3nt: TGCGCCAGCAGCCAAGGCACAGGGGCCTACAATGAGCAGTTCTTC
CDR3aa: CASSQGTGAYNEQFF
abundance: many
v_gene: TRBV4-1
j_gene: TRBJ2-1
d_gene: TRBD1

CDR3nt: TGTGCCAGCAGGACTAGTGCCACCGGGGAGCTGTTTTTT
CDR3aa: CASRTSATGELFF
abundance: NA
v_gene: TRBV7-9
j_gene: TRBJ2-2
d_gene: NA

CDR3nt: TGCGCCAGCAGCTTGACCGGGGTAGGGGAGACCCAGTACTTC
CDR3aa: CASSLTGVGETQYF
abundance: many
v_gene: TRBV5-1
j_gene: TRBJ2-5
d_gene: NA

CDR3nt: TGTGCCAGCAGCTCCCATTCACGGACAGGGGGGAATGAGCAGTTCTTC
CDR3aa: CASSSHSRTGGNEQFF
abundance: many
v_gene: TRBV7-9
j_gene: TRBJ2-1
d_gene: TRBD1

CDR3nt: TGTGCCAGCAGCCTACATCCCGATGAGCAGTTCTTC
CDR3aa: CASSLHPDEQFF
abundance: NA
v_gene: TRBV7-9
j_gene: TRBJ2-1
d_gene: NA

CDR3nt: TGTGCCAGCAGCTCACTTCTTCAGGGACTCGGGACCGGGGAGCTGTTTTTT
CDR3aa: CASSSLLQGLGTGELFF
abundance: once
v_gene: TRBV7-9
j_gene: TRBJ2-2
d_gene: NA

CDR3nt: TGCGCCAGCAGCCAAGTTAGGGGACAGCCCCAGCATTTT
CDR3aa: CASSQVRGQPQHF
abundance: NA
v_gene: TRBV4-1
j_gene: TRBJ1-5
d_gene: NA

CDR3nt: TGTGCCAGCAGCTTAGACTATGAGCAGTTCTTC
CDR3aa: CASSLDYEQFF
abundance: many
v_gene: TRBV7-8
j_gene: TRBJ2-1
d_gene: NA

CDR3nt: TGTGCCAGCAGCGGACTAGCCACAGGGGCCAACGTCCTGACTTTC
CDR3aa: CASSGLATGANVLTF
abundance: few
v_gene: TRBV9
j_gene: TRBJ2-6
d_gene: TRBD2

CDR3nt: TGTGCCAGCAGCTCCGGACTAGGTGAGCAGTTCTTC
CDR3aa: CASSSGLGEQFF
abundance: many
v_gene: TRBV12-3/TRBV12-4
j_gene: TRBJ2-1
d_gene: TRBD2

CDR3nt: TGCGCCAGCAGCACGTGGGACAGATACGAGCAGTACTTC
CDR3aa: CASSTWDRYEQYF
abundance: NA
v_gene: TRBV5-1
j_gene: TRBJ2-7
d_gene: TRBD1

CDR3nt: TGTGCCAGCAGCTATAATTCTGGTACTGAAGCTTTCTTT
CDR3aa: CASSYNSGTEAFF
abundance: many
v_gene: TRBV7-6
j_gene: TRBJ1-1
d_gene: NA

CDR3nt: TGCGCCAGCAGCCCTAGCGGGGGTCCCTCCTACAATGAGCAGTTCTTC
CDR3aa: CASSPSGGPSYNEQFF
abundance: NA
v_gene: TRBV4-1
j_gene: TRBJ2-1
d_gene: TRBD2

CDR3nt: TGCAGTGCCCTCCAGCTCGGGGATCCGAATGAGCAGTTCTTC
CDR3aa: CSALQLGDPNEQFF
abundance: few
v_gene: TRBV20-1
j_gene: TRBJ2-1
d_gene: NA

CDR3nt: TGTGCCAGCAGGACAGCGGGAGGGCCGCCACCGGGTACGCAGTATTTT
CDR3aa: CASRTAGGPPPGTQYF
abundance: many
v_gene: TRBV2
j_gene: TRBJ2-3
d_gene: TRBD2

CDR3nt: TGTGCCAGCAGCCCGGGATTTATCAGCACAGATACGCAGTATTTT
CDR3aa: CASSPGFISTDTQYF
abundance: few
v_gene: TRBV5-5
j_gene: TRBJ2-3
d_gene: NA

CDR3nt: TGCAGTGCTAGAGGCGGTGTCCCCTGGGGTTACACTGAAGCTTTCTTT
CDR3aa: CSARGGVPWGYTEAFF
abundance: few
v_gene: TRBV20-1
j_gene: TRBJ1-1
d_gene: NA

CDR3nt: TGTGCCAGCAGCGTTAGCGGGGGGAGCACAGATACGCAGTATTTT
CDR3aa: CASSVSGGSTDTQYF
abundance: NA
v_gene: TRBV7-8
j_gene: TRBJ2-3
d_gene: TRBD2

CDR3nt: TGCAGCGTTGAAGAGCGGGTGCGGGAGACCTACCAAGAGACCCAGTACTTC
CDR3aa: CSVEERVRETYQETQYF
abundance: NA
v_gene: TRBV29-1
j_gene: TRBJ2-5
d_gene: TRBD2

CDR3nt: TGTGCCAGCAACCCGACAGGGGGCGGTGAAGCTTTCTTT
CDR3aa: CASNPTGGGEAFF
abundance: few
v_gene: TRBV12-3/TRBV12-4
j_gene: TRBJ1-1
d_gene: TRBD1

CDR3nt: TGTGCCAGCAGTTTTTCGGTAATGAACACTGAAGCTTTCTTT
CDR3aa: CASSFSVMNTEAFF
abundance: few
v_gene: TRBV12-3/TRBV12-4
j_gene: TRBJ1-1
d_gene: NA